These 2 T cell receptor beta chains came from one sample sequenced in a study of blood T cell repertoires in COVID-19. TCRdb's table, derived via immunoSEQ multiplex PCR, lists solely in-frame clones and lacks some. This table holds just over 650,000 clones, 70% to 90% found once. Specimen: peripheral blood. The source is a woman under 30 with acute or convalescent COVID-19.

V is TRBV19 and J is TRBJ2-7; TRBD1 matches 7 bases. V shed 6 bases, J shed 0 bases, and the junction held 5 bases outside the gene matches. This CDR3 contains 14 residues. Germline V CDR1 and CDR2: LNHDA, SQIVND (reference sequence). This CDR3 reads CASSPTGDSYEQYF. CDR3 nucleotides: TGTGCCAGTAGCCCTACAGGGGACTCCTACGAGCAGTACTTC.

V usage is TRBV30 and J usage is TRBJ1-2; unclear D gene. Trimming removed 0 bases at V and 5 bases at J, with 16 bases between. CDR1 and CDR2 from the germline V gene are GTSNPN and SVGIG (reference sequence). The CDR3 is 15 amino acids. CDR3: CAWSVSQAPGYGYTF. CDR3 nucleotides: TGTGCCTGGAGTGTAAGCCAGGCTCCTGGATATGGCTACACCTTC.